The rows below give T cell receptor beta chains drawn from one sample of a study of blood T cell repertoires in COVID-19. Using immunoSEQ multiplex PCR, the repertoire was profiled, and TCRdb retains in-frame clones only, with some absent. The sample has 200,000 to 300,000 clones, around 85% seen once. Sequenced input: peripheral blood. The source is a woman aged 80 or older with acute or convalescent COVID-19. Each CDR3 is given with its conserved first and last residue. Each record gives: D gene, V gene, J gene, clone size, CDR3 protein, CDR3 DNA. A D gene is named only where the DNA matches it firmly. For some rows the clone size is stated as once, few or many, or as a class when expanded; others skip it.

.	TRBV14	TRBJ2-1	.	CASRDLSPEQFF	TGTGCCAGCAGGGACTTGAGCCCCGAGCAGTTCTTC
.	TRBV5-1	TRBJ1-3	.	CASSSETQGTGNTIYF	TGCGCCAGCAGCTCTGAAACACAGGGAACTGGAAACACCATATATTTT
.	TRBV7-9	TRBJ2-2	.	CASSPVEVGELFF	TGTGCCAGCAGCCCCGTTGAGGTCGGGGAGCTGTTTTTT
TRBD1	TRBV15	TRBJ1-4	.	CATSRDQGQTNEKLFF	TGTGCCACCAGCAGAGATCAGGGACAGACTAATGAAAAACTGTTTTTT
TRBD1	TRBV18	TRBJ1-1	.	CASSPKDRGHGEAFF	TGTGCCAGCTCGCCAAAAGACAGGGGACACGGTGAAGCTTTCTTT
TRBD1	TRBV5-1	TRBJ1-3	.	CASSLDRGGGNTIYF	TGCGCCAGCAGCTTGGACAGGGGAGGTGGAAACACCATATATTTT
TRBD1	TRBV29-1	TRBJ1-1	many	CSANSGTGGGRAFF	TGCAGCGCCAACTCCGGGACAGGGGGAGGTAGGGCTTTCTTT
.	TRBV5-4	TRBJ1-1	.	CASSLDSNTEAFF	TGTGCCAGCAGCTTGGATTCAAACACTGAAGCTTTCTTT
TRBD2	TRBV2	TRBJ2-3	.	CASSGTQRGDPGTQYF	TGTGCCAGCAGTGGGACGCAGCGGGGGGACCCAGGGACGCAGTATTTT
TRBD1	TRBV7-3	TRBJ2-2	.	CASSIRTGGHPGELFF	TGTGCCAGCAGCATACGGACAGGGGGCCATCCCGGGGAGCTGTTTTTT
TRBD1	TRBV29-1	TRBJ1-1	.	CSVEAGGNTEAFF	TGCAGCGTTGAAGCAGGGGGGAACACTGAAGCTTTCTTT
.	TRBV7-2	TRBJ2-7	.	CASSTGTLRLYEQYF	TGTGCCAGCAGCACCGGGACTTTGCGGTTGTACGAGCAGTACTTC
.	TRBV2	TRBJ1-2	.	CASRAGGEGLGYTF	TGTGCCAGCAGGGCCGGCGGGGAAGGGCTTGGCTACACCTTC